These T cell receptor beta chains were read from a single sample in a study of T cell responses to AZD1222 COVID-19 vaccine. The repertoire was sequenced with immunoSEQ multiplex PCR; TCRdb's copy has only in-frame clones and lacks some. The top ten clones hold roughly 1.7% of a sample with 94,000 or so clones, roughly nine tenths of them seen once. This specimen was peripheral blood, taken on day 0 of AZD1222 vaccination. The receptors here all came from an adult in good health. The conserved cysteine and the conserved F or W are not part of the CDR3 here.

j_call v_call cdr3_aa
TRBJ2-1 TRBV19 ASSDRGPYNEQF
TRBJ2-1 TRBV5-1 ASSLGQRRFEQF
TRBJ1-1 TRBV28 ASSSLGTPNTEAF
TRBJ2-5 TRBV4-2 ASSQLSGVGETQY
TRBJ2-7 TRBV5-1 ASSYRTAYEQY
TRBJ1-1 TRBV28 ASSPGTTLTEAF
TRBJ1-2 TRBV3-1/TRBV3-2 ASSQTSGRLYGYT
TRBJ2-1 TRBV30 AWVPFLSSYNEQF
TRBJ2-5 TRBV23-1 ASSQQNLAGGKETQY
TRBJ1-1 TRBV10-3 AISFLWIGGNTEAF
TRBJ1-2 TRBV19 ASSTPREGDYGYT
TRBJ2-3 TRBV15 ATSRDGLSTDTQY
TRBJ2-1 TRBV5-1 ASSGLAGGGEQF
TRBJ1-1 TRBV5-1 ASSFKGGEATEAF
TRBJ1-1 TRBV7-2 ASSLEDRVAF
TRBJ1-1 TRBV6-5 ASTLAGKMNTEAF
TRBJ2-5 TRBV11-1 ASSSDIALGKETQY
TRBJ2-1 TRBV4-1 ASSLGLAGGHYNEQF
TRBJ1-5 TRBV19 ASIDRLNQPQH
TRBJ2-7 TRBV7-2 ASSLPTSIEQY
TRBJ1-1 TRBV30 AWSVRGYTEAF
TRBJ2-7 TRBV18 ASSPREGSYEQY
TRBJ2-2 TRBV27 ASSWGGRVLDTGELF
TRBJ1-1 TRBV15 ATSRDLERGLWNTEAF
TRBJ1-1 TRBV10-2 ASGEGVIAF
TRBJ2-7 TRBV9 ASSSRDNYEQY
TRBJ2-3 TRBV29-1 SSKGGTADTQY
TRBJ1-1 TRBV2 ASRGGRPAEAF
TRBJ2-2 TRBV19 ASRNTGELF
TRBJ2-7 TRBV20-1 SASNWDSPLYYEQY
TRBJ1-1 TRBV28 ASSGLSTGGVHTEAF
TRBJ1-1 TRBV5-1 ASSLDPAQNTEAF
TRBJ2-7 TRBV23-1 ASSLMDRPPSYEQY
TRBJ2-7 TRBV9 ASSVLPGGAGGEQY
TRBJ2-1 TRBV7-2 ASSLVQGVGNEQF
TRBJ1-5 TRBV30 AWTPHGDQPQH
TRBJ2-2 TRBV7-8 ASSLRSSTNTGELF
TRBJ1-2 TRBV24-1 ATSDFRVDYGYT
TRBJ1-1 TRBV30 AWTFGPFNTEAF
TRBJ2-3 TRBV11-2 ASSLDRGRIIDTQY
TRBJ2-3 TRBV5-1 ASSPDSGTDTQY
TRBJ1-3 TRBV4-3 ASSQGGVGNTIY